This T cell receptor beta chain was sequenced during a study of blood T cell repertoires in COVID-19 (dated by TCRdb to 2020 to 2021). With regard to the full study: Samples covering the acute and convalescent phases of COVID-19 were provided by collaborators in the United States, Italy and Spain. The prospective study material was composed of cDNA or gDNA derived from T cells, B-cell-depleted T cells, or PBMCs. Where HLA class I and class II types were available, the types were taken from metadata supplied by the sample provider, not from assay-based typing. The repertoires were released in a freely available public database meant as a resource for research on the immune response to SARS-CoV-2. The samples were drawn from the first 160 participants of the ongoing ImmuneRACE study and from roughly 1,300 subjects provided by 6 global collaborators. The sample metadata nearly always contained a de-identified subject ID, COVID-19 status, age in years and sex. Subjects who had been exposed to COVID-19, were actively infected with it, or had recovered from it provided the deeply sampled blood TCRbeta repertoires that made up the dataset.

Compared with the rest of its sample, this clone is medium-sized (0.01 to 0.1%). Which antigen it targets is not known. The record has no base qualities; no much larger clone is one base away. Paper-wide results and their limitations: Clinical and demographic metadata were provided uncurated, with the amount varying by source and participant.

TCRbeta CDR3 regions were amplified from genomic DNA using the immunoSEQ Assay, a bias-controlled multiplex PCR. The authors processed their data as follows. Within the assay, amplification of reference gene primers was used to estimate how many nucleated cells each sample contained. To quantify the absolute abundance of each unique TCRbeta CDR3 rearrangement, sequence reads were collapsed and filtered. For each sample, productive Simpson clonality was calculated as the square root of Simpson's diversity index across productive rearrangements. TCRdb provides this immuneACCESS table in a form limited to in-frame rearrangements. Some clones are lacking; in checked studies, under half of them reflect an unresolved V gene, and why the rest are absent is not known. V, J and clone size were drawn from that table, and D and trimming were deduced from the DNA. The table for this sample lists 61,000 or so clones; around 86% of them were counted only once. The top ten hold approximately 3.5% of the sample.

Trimming costs V 6 bases and J 9 bases, and their ends lie 9 bases apart. The CDR3 runs 12 amino acids, cysteine and phenylalanine included. The retained sequence is limited to the CDR3, 36 bases, with the frame set at the first base. CDR1 and CDR2 are read off the germline V gene as ENHRY and SYGVKD. The collaborating institutions used their own protocols to collect whole blood in K2EDTA tubes. For TCRbeta analysis, collaborators shipped samples as frozen whole blood, isolated PBMCs, or DNA extracted from either of those sample types. The source is a woman over 75 with acute or convalescent COVID-19. The chain is encoded by TRBV10-3 joined to TRBJ1-6; TRBD1 could be the D gene, as 5 bases match. The sample taken for sequencing was peripheral blood. The CDR3 loop reads CAIRGGTSPLHF. In nucleotide form, the sequence is TGTGCCATCAGGGGGGGGACTTCACCCCTCCACTTT.